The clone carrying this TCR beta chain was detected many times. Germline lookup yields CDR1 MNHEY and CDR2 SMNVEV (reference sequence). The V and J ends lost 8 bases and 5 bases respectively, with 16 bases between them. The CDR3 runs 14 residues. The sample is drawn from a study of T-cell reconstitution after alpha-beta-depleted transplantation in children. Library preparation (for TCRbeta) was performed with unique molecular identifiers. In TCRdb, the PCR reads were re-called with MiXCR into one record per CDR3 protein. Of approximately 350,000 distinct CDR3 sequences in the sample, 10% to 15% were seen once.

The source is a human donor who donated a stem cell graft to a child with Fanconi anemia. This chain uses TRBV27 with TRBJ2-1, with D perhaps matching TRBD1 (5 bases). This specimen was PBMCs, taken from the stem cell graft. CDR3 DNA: TGTGCCAGCTCGAGTGACTGGGGCCACAATGAGCAGTTCTTC. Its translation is CASSSDWGHNEQFF.